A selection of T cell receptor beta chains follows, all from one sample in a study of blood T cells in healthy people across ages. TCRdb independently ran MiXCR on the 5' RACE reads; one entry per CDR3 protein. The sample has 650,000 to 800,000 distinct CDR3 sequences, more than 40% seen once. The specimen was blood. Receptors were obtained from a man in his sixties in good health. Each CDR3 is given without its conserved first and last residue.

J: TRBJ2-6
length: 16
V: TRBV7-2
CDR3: ASSLARSGEPGANVLT

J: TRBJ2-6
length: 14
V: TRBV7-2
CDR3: ASSLQVASGANVLT

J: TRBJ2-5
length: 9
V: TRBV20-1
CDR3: SAQAPGTQY

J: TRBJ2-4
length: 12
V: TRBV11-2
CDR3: ASSLEYVGGIQY

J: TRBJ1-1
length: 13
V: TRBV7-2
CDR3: ASSLVARFNTEAF

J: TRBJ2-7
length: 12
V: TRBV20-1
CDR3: SARLAGGQYEQY

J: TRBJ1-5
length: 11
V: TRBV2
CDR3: ASRLGPNQPQH

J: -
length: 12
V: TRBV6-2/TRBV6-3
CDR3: AITERGDLYEQY

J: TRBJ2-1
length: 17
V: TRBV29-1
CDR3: SVVAGGLSLGTWGDEQF

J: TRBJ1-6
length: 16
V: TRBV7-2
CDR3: ASSFTGQSGSYNSPLH

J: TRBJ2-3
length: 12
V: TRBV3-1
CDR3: ASSQVDQTDTQY

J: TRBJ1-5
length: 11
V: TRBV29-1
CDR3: SVEAGQGHPQH

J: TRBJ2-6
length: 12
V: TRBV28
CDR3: ASSQASGANVLT

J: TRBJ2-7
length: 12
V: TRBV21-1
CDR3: ASSKGIPGTELY

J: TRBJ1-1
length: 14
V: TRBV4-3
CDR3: ASSQGQGLPGTEAF

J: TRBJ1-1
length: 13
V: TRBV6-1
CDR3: ASTPTGSLNTEAF

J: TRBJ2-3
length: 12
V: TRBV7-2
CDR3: ASSQREGTDTQY

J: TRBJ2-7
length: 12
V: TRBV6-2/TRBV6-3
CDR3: ASSELAGTYEQY

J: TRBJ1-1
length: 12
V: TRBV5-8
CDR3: ASSFQTVNTEAF

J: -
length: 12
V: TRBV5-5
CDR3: ASSHGTGRYEQY

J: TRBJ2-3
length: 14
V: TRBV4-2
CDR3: ASSISSGGAIDTQY

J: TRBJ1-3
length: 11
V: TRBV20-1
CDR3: SARRDRVDTIY

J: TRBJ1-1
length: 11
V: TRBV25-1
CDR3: ASSLHQNAEAF

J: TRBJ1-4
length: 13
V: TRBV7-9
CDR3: ASSLYRTTNEKLF

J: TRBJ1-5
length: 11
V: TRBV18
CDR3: ASSPDQNQPQH

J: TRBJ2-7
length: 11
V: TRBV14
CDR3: ASSRSRVAEQY

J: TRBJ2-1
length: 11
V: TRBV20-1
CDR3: SAAGGTYNEQF

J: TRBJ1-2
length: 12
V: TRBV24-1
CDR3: ATSRELNTYGYT

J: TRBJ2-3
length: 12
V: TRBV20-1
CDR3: SARDPRASDTQY

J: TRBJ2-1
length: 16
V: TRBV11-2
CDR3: ASSLDTGQASSYNEQF

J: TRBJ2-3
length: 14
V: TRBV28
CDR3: ASLSTLTPRGDTQY

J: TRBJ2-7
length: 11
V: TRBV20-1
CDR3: SAKTGDSYEQY